One T cell receptor beta chain is described in this entry. This record comes from a study of CD8+CD57+ T cells in acquired aplastic anemia. CDR3 and TCR beta VDJ profiling relied on genomic DNA as the template. Via MiXCR, TCRdb re-called the reads, giving one row per CDR3 protein. The repertoire holds roughly 420,000 distinct CDR3 sequences, with 65% to 75% as singletons. With 5 bases clipped from V and 3 bases from J, the junction kept 6 bases outside the gene matches. Germline V CDR1 and CDR2: DFQATT, SNEGSKA (reference sequence). The CDR3 contains 14 residues. The sample taken for sequencing was sorted CD4+, CD8+, or CD8+CD57+ T cells (not recorded which) from PBMCs. The receptor was isolated from a human donor in good health, serving as a control. The chain carries TRBV20-1 and TRBJ1-5, with 8 bases that match TRBD1. The CDR3 region is CSASTGGNNQPQHF. The CDR3 DNA reads as TGCAGTGCTTCTACAGGGGGTAACAATCAGCCCCAGCATTTT.